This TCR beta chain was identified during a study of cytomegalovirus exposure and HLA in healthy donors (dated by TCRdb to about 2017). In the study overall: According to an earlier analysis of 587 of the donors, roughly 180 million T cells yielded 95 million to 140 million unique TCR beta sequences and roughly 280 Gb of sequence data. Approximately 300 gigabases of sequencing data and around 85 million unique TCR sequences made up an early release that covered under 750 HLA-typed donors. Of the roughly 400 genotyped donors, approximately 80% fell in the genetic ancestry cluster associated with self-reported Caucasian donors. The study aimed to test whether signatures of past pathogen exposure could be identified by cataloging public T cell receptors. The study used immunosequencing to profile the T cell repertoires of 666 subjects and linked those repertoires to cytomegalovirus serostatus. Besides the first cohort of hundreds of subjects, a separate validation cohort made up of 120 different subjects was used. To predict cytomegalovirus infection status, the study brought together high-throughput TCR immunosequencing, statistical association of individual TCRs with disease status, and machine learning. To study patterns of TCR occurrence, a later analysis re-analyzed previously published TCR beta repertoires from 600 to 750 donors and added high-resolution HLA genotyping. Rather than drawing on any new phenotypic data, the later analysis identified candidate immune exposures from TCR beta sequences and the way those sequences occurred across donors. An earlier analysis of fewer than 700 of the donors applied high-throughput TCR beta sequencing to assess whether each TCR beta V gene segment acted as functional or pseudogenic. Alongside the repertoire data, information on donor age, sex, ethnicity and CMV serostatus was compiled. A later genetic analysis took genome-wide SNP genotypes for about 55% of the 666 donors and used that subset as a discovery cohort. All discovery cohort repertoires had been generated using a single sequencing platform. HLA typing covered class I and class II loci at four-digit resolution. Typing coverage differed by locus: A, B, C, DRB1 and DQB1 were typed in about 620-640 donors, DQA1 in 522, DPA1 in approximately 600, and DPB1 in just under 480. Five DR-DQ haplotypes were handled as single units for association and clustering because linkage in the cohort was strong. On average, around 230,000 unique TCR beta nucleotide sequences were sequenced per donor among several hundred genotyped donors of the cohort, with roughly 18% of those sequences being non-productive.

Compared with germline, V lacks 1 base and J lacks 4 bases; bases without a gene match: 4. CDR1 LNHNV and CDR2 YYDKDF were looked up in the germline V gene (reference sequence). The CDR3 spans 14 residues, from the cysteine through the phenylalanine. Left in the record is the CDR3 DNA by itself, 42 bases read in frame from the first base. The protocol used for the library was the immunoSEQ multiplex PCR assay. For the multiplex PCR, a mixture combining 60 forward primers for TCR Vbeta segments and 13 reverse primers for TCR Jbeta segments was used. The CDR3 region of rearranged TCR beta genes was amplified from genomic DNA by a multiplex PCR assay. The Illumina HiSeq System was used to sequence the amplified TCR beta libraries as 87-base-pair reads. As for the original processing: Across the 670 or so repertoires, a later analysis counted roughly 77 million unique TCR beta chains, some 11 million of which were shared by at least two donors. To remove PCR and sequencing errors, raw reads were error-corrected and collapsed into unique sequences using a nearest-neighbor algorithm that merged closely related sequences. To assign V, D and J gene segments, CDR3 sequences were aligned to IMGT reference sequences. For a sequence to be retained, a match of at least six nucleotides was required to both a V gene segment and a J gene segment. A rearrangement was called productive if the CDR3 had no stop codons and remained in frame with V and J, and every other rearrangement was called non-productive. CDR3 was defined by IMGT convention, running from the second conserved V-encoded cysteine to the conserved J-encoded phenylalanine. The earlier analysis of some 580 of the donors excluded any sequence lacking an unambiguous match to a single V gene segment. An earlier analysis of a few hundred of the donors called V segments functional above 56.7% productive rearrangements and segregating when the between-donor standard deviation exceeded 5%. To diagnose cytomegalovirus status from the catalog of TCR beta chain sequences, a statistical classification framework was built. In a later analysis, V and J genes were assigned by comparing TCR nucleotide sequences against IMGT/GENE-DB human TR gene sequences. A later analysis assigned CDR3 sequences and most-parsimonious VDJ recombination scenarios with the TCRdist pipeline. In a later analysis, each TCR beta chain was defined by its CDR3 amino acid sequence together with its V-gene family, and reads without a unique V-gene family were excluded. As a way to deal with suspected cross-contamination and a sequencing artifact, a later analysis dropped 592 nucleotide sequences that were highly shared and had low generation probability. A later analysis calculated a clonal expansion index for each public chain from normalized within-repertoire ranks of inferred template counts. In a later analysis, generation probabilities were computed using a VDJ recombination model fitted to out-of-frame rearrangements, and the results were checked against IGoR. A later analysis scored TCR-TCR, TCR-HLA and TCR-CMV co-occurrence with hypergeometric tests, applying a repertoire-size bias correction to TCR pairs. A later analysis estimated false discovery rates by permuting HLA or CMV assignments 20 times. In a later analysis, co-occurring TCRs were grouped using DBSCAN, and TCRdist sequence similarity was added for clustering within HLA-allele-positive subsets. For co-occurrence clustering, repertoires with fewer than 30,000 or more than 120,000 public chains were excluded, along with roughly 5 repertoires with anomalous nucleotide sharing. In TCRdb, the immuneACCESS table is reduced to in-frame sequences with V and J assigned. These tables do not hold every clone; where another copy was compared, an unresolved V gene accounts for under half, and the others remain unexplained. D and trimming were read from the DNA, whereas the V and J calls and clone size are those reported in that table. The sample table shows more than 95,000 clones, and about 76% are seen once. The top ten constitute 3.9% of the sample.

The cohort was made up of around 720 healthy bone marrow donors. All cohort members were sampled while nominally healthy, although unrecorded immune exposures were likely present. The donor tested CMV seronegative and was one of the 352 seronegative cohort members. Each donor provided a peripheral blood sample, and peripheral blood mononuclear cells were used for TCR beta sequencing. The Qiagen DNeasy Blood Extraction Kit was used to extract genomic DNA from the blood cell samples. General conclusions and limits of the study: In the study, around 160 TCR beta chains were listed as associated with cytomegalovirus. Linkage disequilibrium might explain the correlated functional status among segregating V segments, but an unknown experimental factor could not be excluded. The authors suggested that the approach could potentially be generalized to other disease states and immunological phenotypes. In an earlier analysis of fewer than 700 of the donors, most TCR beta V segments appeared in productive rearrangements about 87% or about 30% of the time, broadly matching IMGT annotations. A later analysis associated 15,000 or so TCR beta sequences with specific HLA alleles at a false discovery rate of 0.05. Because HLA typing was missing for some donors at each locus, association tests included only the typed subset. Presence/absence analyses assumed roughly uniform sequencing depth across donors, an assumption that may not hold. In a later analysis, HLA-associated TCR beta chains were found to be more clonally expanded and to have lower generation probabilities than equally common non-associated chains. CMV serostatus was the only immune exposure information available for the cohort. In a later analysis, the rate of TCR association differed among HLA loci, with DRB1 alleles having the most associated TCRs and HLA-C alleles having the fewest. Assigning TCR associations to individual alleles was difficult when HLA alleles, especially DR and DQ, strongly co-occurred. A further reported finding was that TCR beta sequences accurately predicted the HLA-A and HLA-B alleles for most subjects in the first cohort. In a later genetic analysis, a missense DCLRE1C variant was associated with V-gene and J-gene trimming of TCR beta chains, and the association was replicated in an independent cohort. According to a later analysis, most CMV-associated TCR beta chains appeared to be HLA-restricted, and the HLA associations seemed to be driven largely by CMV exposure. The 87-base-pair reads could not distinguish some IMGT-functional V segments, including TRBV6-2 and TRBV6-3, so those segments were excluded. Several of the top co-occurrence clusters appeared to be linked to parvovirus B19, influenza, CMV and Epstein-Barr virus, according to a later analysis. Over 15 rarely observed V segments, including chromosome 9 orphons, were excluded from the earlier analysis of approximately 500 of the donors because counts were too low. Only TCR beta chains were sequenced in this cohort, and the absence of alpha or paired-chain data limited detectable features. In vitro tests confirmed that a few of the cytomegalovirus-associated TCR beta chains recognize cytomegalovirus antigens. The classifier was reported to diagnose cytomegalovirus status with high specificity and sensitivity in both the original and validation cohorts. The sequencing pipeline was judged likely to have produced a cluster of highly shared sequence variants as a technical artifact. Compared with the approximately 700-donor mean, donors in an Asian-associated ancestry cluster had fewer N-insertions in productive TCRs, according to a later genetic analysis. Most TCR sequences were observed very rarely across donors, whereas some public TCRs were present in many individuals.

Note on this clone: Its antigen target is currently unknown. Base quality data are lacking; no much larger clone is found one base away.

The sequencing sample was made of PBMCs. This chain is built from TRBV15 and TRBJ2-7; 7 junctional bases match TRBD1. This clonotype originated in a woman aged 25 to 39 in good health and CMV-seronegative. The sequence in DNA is TGTGCCACCAGCAGAGGGACAGGAGAATACGAGCAGTACTTC. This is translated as CATSRGTGEYEQYF.